Listed below are T cell receptor beta chains from one sample, sequenced in a study of PD-1 blockade in classical Hodgkin lymphoma. Some clones are missing from TCRdb's copy, which holds only in-frame ones; the method was immunoSEQ multiplex PCR. The table shows tens of thousands of clones, with roughly 78% occurring only once. This specimen consisted of peripheral blood mononuclear cells (PBMCs), obtained before the fourth cycle of nivolumab. Receptors were obtained from a human donor with classical Hodgkin lymphoma. CDR3s include the opening cysteine and the closing phenylalanine or tryptophan. The D gene is left open where the match is weak. The size entry is marked missing in some rows and otherwise reads once, few, many or a size class.

size	V	J	D	CDR3	DNA
once	TRBV5-5	TRBJ2-7	-	CASSFPSTEQYF	TGTGCCAGCAGCTTCCCCAGCACCGAGCAGTACTTC
-	TRBV10-3	TRBJ2-3	TRBD1	CATNRQGADTQYF	TGTGCCACCAACCGGCAGGGGGCTGATACGCAGTATTTT
-	TRBV7-7	TRBJ2-5	-	CASSLQGGTQYF	TGTGCTAGCAGCTTACAAGGGGGGACCCAGTACTTC
-	TRBV30	TRBJ2-7	-	CAWSVGGTYEQYF	TGTGCCTGGAGTGTCGGGGGAACCTACGAGCAGTACTTC
-	TRBV4-2	TRBJ1-4	TRBD1	CASSVRGSNEKLFF	TGTGCCAGCAGCGTCAGGGGGTCTAATGAAAAACTGTTTTTT
-	TRBV7-2	TRBJ1-5	-	CASSIKGQPQHF	TGTGCCAGCAGTATAAAAGGGCAGCCCCAGCATTTT
-	TRBV6-5	TRBJ2-6	-	CASSYSYNSGANVLTF	TGTGCCAGCAGTTACTCGTACAACTCTGGGGCCAACGTCCTGACTTTC
-	TRBV7-9	TRBJ1-3	TRBD1	CASSSLWTGDGNTIYF	TGTGCCAGCAGCTCTTTGTGGACAGGGGACGGAAACACCATATATTTT
-	TRBV18	TRBJ2-5	-	CASSPNREETQYF	TGTGCCAGCTCACCTAACAGGGAAGAGACCCAGTACTTC
once	TRBV6-5	TRBJ1-1	TRBD1	CASSRQGAMNTEAFF	TGTGCCAGCAGCCGACAGGGGGCCATGAACACTGAAGCTTTCTTT